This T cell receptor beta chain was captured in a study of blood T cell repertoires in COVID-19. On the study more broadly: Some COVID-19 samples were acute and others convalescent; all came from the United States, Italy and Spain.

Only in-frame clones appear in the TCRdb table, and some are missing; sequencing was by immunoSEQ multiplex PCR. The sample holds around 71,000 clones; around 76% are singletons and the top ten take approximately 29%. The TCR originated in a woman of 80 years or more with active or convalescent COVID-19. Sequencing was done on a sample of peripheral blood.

The CDR3 here is CASSTEALGRGTDTQYF. The CDR3 region has the DNA TGTGCCAGCAGCACGGAGGCTCTGGGGAGGGGGACAGATACGCAGTATTTT. The chain is built from TRBV11-2 and TRBJ2-3; D possibly corresponds to TRBD2 (7 bases). The germline V gene encodes CDR1 SGHAT and CDR2 FQNNGV. Trimming pared 5 bases from V and 3 bases from J, leaving 21 bases between. The CDR3 runs to 17 residues.